A selection of T cell receptor beta chains follows, all from one sample in a study of cytomegalovirus exposure and HLA in healthy donors. Sequencing was performed with immunoSEQ multiplex PCR; in TCRdb, only in-frame clones are kept and a portion is missing. This table has 150,000 to 200,000 clones, more than 70% appearing once. The specimen sequenced was PBMCs. Receptors were obtained from a male donor in good health and CMV-seronegative. Each CDR3 is given with its conserved first and last residue. A D gene is named only where the DNA matches it firmly. Size is omitted from some rows. Given values are once, few, many or a class for expanded clones.

cdr3_nt,cdr3_aa,clone_size,d_call,v_call,j_call
TGTGCCAGCAGCGGAGGGGGCGCGGGAAACACCATATATTTT,CASSGGGAGNTIYF,.,TRBD1,TRBV9,TRBJ1-3
TGTGCCAGCAGCTTAAACCGCGGGGGAAACACCATATATTTT,CASSLNRGGNTIYF,.,.,TRBV7-2,TRBJ1-3
TGTGCCAGCAGTTACGGGGGACAGGGGGGCGAGACCCAGTACTTC,CASSYGGQGGETQYF,.,TRBD1,TRBV6-5,TRBJ2-5
TGTGCCAGCAGCTTATTGGCGGGGACAGGGGGGGATTTGGAGACCCAGTACTTC,CASSLLAGTGGDLETQYF,.,TRBD1,TRBV7-3,TRBJ2-5
TGTGCCAGTGCGACTAGCGGGGGACGTGGTGAGCAGTTCTTC,CASATSGGRGEQFF,.,TRBD2,TRBV19,TRBJ2-1
TGTGCCAGCAGTTTATGGTCCGGAGGGAATGAAAAACTGTTTTTT,CASSLWSGGNEKLFF,once,.,TRBV28,TRBJ1-4
TGTGCCAGCAGTGAAACGGGGGCTGGAAACACCATATATTTT,CASSETGAGNTIYF,.,.,TRBV2,TRBJ1-3
TGTGCCAGCAGCTTGGGGCCGGCCTATGGCTACACCTTC,CASSLGPAYGYTF,.,.,TRBV6-6,TRBJ1-2
TGCGCCAGCAGCCCCTCAGCGGGAGGGCCGAACACCGGGGAGCTGTTTTTT,CASSPSAGGPNTGELFF,few,TRBD2,TRBV5-1,TRBJ2-2
TGTGCCAGCAGCACTAGCGGGTCCTCCTACAATGAGCAGTTCTTC,CASSTSGSSYNEQFF,.,TRBD2,TRBV7-3,TRBJ2-1
TGTGCCACCAGCGCAGGACTAGCGGGAGGCATTTCCTACGAGCAGTACTTC,CATSAGLAGGISYEQYF,few,TRBD2,TRBV15,TRBJ2-7
TGTGCCAGCAGCTTAGCGGGGAATACAGATACGCAGTATTTT,CASSLAGNTDTQYF,.,.,TRBV7-3,TRBJ2-3
TGTGCCACCAGCAGAGATCCAGGGCCCGCCGGCCACAATGAGCAGTTCTTC,CATSRDPGPAGHNEQFF,.,.,TRBV15,TRBJ2-1
TGTGCCAGTATCAGGGGGCAACTTGCGGTGAACACTGAAGCTTTCTTT,CASIRGQLAVNTEAFF,.,TRBD1,TRBV19,TRBJ1-1
TGTGCCTGGAACCGGGCTAACTATGGCTACACCTTC,CAWNRANYGYTF,few,.,TRBV30,TRBJ1-2
TGTGCCTGGAGAGGATCTAGCGGGAGGGCAAATGAGCAGTTCTTC,CAWRGSSGRANEQFF,.,TRBD2,TRBV30,TRBJ2-1
TGTGCCAGCAGCAATACTAGCGCTTTGGGACAGTACTTC,CASSNTSALGQYF,once,TRBD2,TRBV7-2,TRBJ2-7
TGTGCCAGCAGCTTAGGTACCCGGGAGACCCAGTACTTC,CASSLGTRETQYF,.,.,TRBV7-7,TRBJ2-5
TGTGCCAGCAGCCCGCGAGAAAACACCATATATTTT,CASSPRENTIYF,.,.,TRBV7-9,TRBJ1-3
TGTGCCAGCAGTTTATTGGCAGGGGGTGACGGCTACACCTTC,CASSLLAGGDGYTF,once,TRBD1,TRBV28,TRBJ1-2
TGCAGCGTTGTAGGGGAGGGGACTAGCGGGACGCCCGGGGAGCTGTTTTTT,CSVVGEGTSGTPGELFF,.,TRBD2,TRBV29-1,TRBJ2-2
TGCGCCAGCAGCTTGGCCTTAAACGAGCAGTACTTC,CASSLALNEQYF,few,.,TRBV5-1,TRBJ2-7
TGTGCCAGCAGCTTCCTCGGACAACGCTACGAGCAGTACTTC,CASSFLGQRYEQYF,few,.,TRBV5-6,TRBJ2-7
TGTGCCAGTAGCTTCGGCGGAGACACTGAAGCTTTCTTT,CASSFGGDTEAFF,.,.,TRBV19,TRBJ1-1
TGTGCCAGCAGTGCGCGACAGGGTAGGGGCTCTGGAAACACCATATATTTT,CASSARQGRGSGNTIYF,.,TRBD1,TRBV6-1,TRBJ1-3
TGCGCCAGCACCCCGGGTAGTCCAAGCTCCTACAATGAGCAGTTCTTC,CASTPGSPSSYNEQFF,.,.,TRBV5-1,TRBJ2-1
TGTGCCAGCAGCTCCCCGGCCGGACTCAGCAATAACATTCAGTACTTC,CASSSPAGLSNNIQYF,.,.,TRBV7-2,TRBJ2-4
TGCGCCAGCAGCCGTGCGGGCGGGAGTCGTTACGAGCAGTACTTC,CASSRAGGSRYEQYF,few,TRBD2,TRBV4-3,TRBJ2-7
TGTGCCAGCAGTCCCTGGGGGGTCCTAGCGGAGTTCCAAGAGACCCAGTACTTC,CASSPWGVLAEFQETQYF,.,TRBD2,TRBV7-9,TRBJ2-5
TGTGCCAGCAGGACCGGGGGTTATAGCAATCAGCCCCAGCATTTT,CASRTGGYSNQPQHF,.,.,TRBV28,TRBJ1-5
TGTGCCAGCAGCTTAGCTGACAGGGTCCGGGGAGCTTTCTTT,CASSLADRVRGAFF,.,TRBD1,TRBV7-2,TRBJ1-1
TGTGCCAGCAGTTCAACGGGGGGCCGCCTCTACGAGCAGTACTTC,CASSSTGGRLYEQYF,few,.,TRBV28,TRBJ2-7
TGCGCCAGCAGCTTAGCTGCAGGGCTTGTAGGTGAGCAGTACTTC,CASSLAAGLVGEQYF,.,.,TRBV5-1,TRBJ2-7
TGTGCCACCAGCAGAGACCTCACCGTAGGGGGCTTTAATGAAAAACTGTTTTTT,CATSRDLTVGGFNEKLFF,.,TRBD1,TRBV15,TRBJ1-4
TGTGCCAGCAGCAATTTAGTGTATAGCACAGATACGCAGTATTTT,CASSNLVYSTDTQYF,.,.,TRBV28,TRBJ2-3
TGCGCCAGCAGCCAAGATCACACAGGGCCCTATGGCTACACCTTC,CASSQDHTGPYGYTF,.,.,TRBV4-3,TRBJ1-2
TGTGCCAGCAGTTACAATCCAGGGCCTACCGGGGAGCTGTTTTTT,CASSYNPGPTGELFF,once,.,TRBV6-5,TRBJ2-2
TGCGCCAGCAGCCAAGCGGCAGGGGCAAATGAAAAACTGTTTTTT,CASSQAAGANEKLFF,.,.,TRBV4-3,TRBJ1-4
TGTGCCAGCAGTCAGGGGGCGCGAAACACCATATATTTT,CASSQGARNTIYF,.,TRBD1,TRBV7-3,TRBJ1-3
TGTGCCAGCAGTTTAGGCGGCAGATACGAGCAGTACTTC,CASSLGGRYEQYF,few,.,TRBV27,TRBJ2-7
TGTGCCACCAAAGGACAGGGTTCAAATGAAAAACTGTTTTTT,CATKGQGSNEKLFF,.,TRBD1,TRBV10-3,TRBJ1-4
TGTTCCAGCAGCTCCCGGGTCACAGAGACCCAGTACTTC,CSSSSRVTETQYF,.,.,TRBV7-9,TRBJ2-5
TGTGCCACCGACGATGGACTAGCGGGGGGCAATGAGCAGTTCTTC,CATDDGLAGGNEQFF,.,TRBD2,TRBV2,TRBJ2-1
TGTGCCAGCAGTTTATTCGGGGGTAGAGGTGAAGCTTTCTTT,CASSLFGGRGEAFF,.,.,TRBV27,TRBJ1-1
TGTGCCAGCAGCTTGGGGGGCTTTCAAGAGACCCAGTACTTC,CASSLGGFQETQYF,once,.,TRBV5-8,TRBJ2-5
TGTGCCAGCAGTAAACCGACAGGAGTCGGCTACACCTTC,CASSKPTGVGYTF,.,.,TRBV6-5,TRBJ1-2
TGTGCCAGCATCCACCCAGGGGGCCAAGAAAACATTCAGTACTTC,CASIHPGGQENIQYF,.,TRBD1,TRBV27,TRBJ2-4
TGTGCCAGTAGTATGCTCCTAGCGGTATACAATGAGCAGTTCTTC,CASSMLLAVYNEQFF,.,TRBD2,TRBV19,TRBJ2-1
TGTGCCAGCACCGAAGCAGGCTCCTACGAGCAGTACTTC,CASTEAGSYEQYF,.,.,TRBV6-6,TRBJ2-7
TGTGCCAGCAGCCACGGGATTTACGGCTACACCTTC,CASSHGIYGYTF,.,.,TRBV14,TRBJ1-2
TGCAGCGTTGCCCATCGAGAAGGAGGAGTCGAAGCTTTCTTT,CSVAHREGGVEAFF,once,.,TRBV29-1,TRBJ1-1
TGTGCCAGCAGCTTTTCTGCGGGTCCAGCCCCCTACGAGCAGTACTTC,CASSFSAGPAPYEQYF,once,.,TRBV7-2,TRBJ2-7